This TCR beta chain was retrieved from a study of blood T cell repertoires in COVID-19. In the study overall: PBMCs, B-cell-depleted T cells, or T cells provided the cDNA or gDNA that made up the material.

Looked up from germline, CDR1 is MNHEY and CDR2 is SVGAGI. Trimming cost V 6 bases and J 7 bases, with 18 bases left between them. The CDR3 has 15 amino acids. Generated by immunoSEQ multiplex PCR, the TCRdb table keeps only in-frame clones and is missing some. Of 75,000 to 100,000 clones listed, about 83% are singletons. The sequence derives from a woman of 80 years or more with acute or convalescent COVID-19. Sequencing was done on a sample of peripheral blood. The chain employs TRBV6-5 and TRBJ1-4; D uncertain. The CDR3 nucleotides read TGTGCCAGCAGCCCGATGTGGAGGGTGGGTGAAAAACTGTTTTTT. The encoded protein is CASSPMWRVGEKLFF.